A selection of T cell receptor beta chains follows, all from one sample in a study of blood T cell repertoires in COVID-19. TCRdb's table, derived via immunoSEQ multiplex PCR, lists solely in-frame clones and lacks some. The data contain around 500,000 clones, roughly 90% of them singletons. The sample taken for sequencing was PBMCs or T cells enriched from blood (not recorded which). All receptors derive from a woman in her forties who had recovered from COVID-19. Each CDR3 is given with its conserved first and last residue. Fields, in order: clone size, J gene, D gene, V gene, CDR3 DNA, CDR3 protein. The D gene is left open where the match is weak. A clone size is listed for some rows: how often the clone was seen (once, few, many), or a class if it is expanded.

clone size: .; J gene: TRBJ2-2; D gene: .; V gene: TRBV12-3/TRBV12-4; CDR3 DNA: TGTGCCAGCAGTTTCCTCAGAGGCGGGGAGCTGTTTTTT; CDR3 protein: CASSFLRGGELFF
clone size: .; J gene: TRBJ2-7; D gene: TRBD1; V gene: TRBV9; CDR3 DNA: TGTGCCAGCAGCTCGTCGGGACAGTCTGATACGGAGCAGTACTTC; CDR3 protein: CASSSSGQSDTEQYF
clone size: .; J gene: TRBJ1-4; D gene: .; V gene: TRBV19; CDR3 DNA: TGTGCCAGTAGTATAGGACAGTCTAATGAAAAACTGTTTTTT; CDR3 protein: CASSIGQSNEKLFF
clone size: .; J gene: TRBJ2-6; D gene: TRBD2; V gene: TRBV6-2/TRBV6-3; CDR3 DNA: TGTGCCAGCAGTTACACTACCGGGGGGGAGGGCCACTCTGGGGCCAACGTCCTGACTTTC; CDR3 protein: CASSYTTGGEGHSGANVLTF
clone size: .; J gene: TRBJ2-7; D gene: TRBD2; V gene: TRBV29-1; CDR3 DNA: TGCAGCGTTCCGGGGCTAGCGGGAGGGTACGAGCAGTACTTC; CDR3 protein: CSVPGLAGGYEQYF
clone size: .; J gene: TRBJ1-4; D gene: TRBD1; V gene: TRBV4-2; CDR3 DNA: TGTGCCAGCAGCCCCCAGGGGGACAGGGATGAAAAACTGTTTTTT; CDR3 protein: CASSPQGDRDEKLFF
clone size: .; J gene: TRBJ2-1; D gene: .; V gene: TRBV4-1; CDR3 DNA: TGCGCCAGCAGCCAAGAGGGAGCGCTAACCTACAATGAGCAGTTCTTC; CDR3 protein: CASSQEGALTYNEQFF
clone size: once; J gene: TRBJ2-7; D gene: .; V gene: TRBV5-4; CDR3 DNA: TGTGCCAGCAGCTTGTTCCTTCAGGCCGACTACGAGCAGTACTTC; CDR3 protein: CASSLFLQADYEQYF
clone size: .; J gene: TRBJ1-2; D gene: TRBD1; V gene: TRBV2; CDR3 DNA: TGTGCCAGCAGGGAGACAGGGGAAGGCTACACCTTC; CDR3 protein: CASRETGEGYTF
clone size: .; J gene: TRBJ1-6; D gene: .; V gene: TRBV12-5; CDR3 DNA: TGTGCTAGTGGTTTGTCGGGGTCACCCCTCCACTTT; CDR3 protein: CASGLSGSPLHF
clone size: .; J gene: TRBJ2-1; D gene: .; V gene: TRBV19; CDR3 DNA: TGTGCCAGTAGTTCAGCGTGGTCCGACTACAATGAGCAGTTCTTC; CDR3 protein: CASSSAWSDYNEQFF
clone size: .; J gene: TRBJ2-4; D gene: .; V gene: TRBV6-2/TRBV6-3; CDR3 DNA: TGTGCCAGCAGTTACGTCGGGTCGTCTGCCAAAAACATTCAGTACTTC; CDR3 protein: CASSYVGSSAKNIQYF
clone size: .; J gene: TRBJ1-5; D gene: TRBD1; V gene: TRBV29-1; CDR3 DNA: TGCAGCGTCCAGGGACAGCTGAATCAGCCCCAGCATTTT; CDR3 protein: CSVQGQLNQPQHF
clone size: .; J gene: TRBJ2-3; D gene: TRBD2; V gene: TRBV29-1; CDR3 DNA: TGCAGCGCCCAACCTTACAGCGGGAGTGACACAGATACGCAGTATTTT; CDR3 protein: CSAQPYSGSDTDTQYF
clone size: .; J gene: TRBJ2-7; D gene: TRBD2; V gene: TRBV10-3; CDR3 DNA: TGTGCCATCAGTGCAGGGAGAGCGGGAGATCAGTACGAGCAGTACTTC; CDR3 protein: CAISAGRAGDQYEQYF
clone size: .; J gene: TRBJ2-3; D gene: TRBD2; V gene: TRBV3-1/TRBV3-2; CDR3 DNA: TGTGCCAGCAGACCAGTAGCGGGAGCCATAGATACGCAGTATTTT; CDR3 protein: CASRPVAGAIDTQYF
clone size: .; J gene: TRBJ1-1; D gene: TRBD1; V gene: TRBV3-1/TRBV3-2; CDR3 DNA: TGTGCCAGCAGCCAAGAGGCCAGGGGGCGCGGCACTGAAGCTTTCTTT; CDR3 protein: CASSQEARGRGTEAFF
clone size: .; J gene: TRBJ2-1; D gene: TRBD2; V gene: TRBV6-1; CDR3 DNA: TGTGCCAGCAGTGAAGCGCAGGGCGGGAGTTCCTACAATGAGCAGTTCTTC; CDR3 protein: CASSEAQGGSSYNEQFF
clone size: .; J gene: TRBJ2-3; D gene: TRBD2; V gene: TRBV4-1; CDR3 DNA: TGCGCCAGCAGCCAAGAGGCTAGCGGAGATACGCAGTATTTT; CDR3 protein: CASSQEASGDTQYF
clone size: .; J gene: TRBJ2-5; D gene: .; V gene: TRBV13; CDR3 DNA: TGTGCCAGCAGCTTATCGGGGGTACAAGAGACCCAGTACTTC; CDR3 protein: CASSLSGVQETQYF
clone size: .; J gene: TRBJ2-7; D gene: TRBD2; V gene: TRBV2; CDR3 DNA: TGTGCCAGCAGGAACCAACCGGGACTAGTAGGCGAGCAGTACTTC; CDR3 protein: CASRNQPGLVGEQYF
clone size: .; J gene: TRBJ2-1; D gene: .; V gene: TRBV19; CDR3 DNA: TGTGCCAGTACCCACGGGGAAAAGGAAAACTACAATGAGCAGTTCTTC; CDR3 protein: CASTHGEKENYNEQFF
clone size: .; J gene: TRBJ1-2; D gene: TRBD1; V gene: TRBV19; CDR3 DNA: TGTGCCAGTAGTACGGGGGACAGGATTGGAGGTGGCTACACCTTC; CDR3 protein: CASSTGDRIGGGYTF
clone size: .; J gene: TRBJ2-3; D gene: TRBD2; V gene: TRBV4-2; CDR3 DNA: TGTGCCAGCAGCCAAGATTCTAGCGGGAGAGGAGATACGCAGTATTTT; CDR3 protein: CASSQDSSGRGDTQYF
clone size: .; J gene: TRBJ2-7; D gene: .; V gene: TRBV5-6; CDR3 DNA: TGTGCCAGCAGCTTGGAACAGAACGAACGATACGAGCAGTACTTC; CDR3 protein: CASSLEQNERYEQYF
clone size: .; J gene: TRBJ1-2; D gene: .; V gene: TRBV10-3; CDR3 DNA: TGTGCCATCAGTGAGTCGAGAGAGTATGGCTACACCTTC; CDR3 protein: CAISESREYGYTF
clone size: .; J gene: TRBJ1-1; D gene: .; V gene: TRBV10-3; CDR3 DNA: TGTGCCATCAGTGAGTCTAGGGGGAACACTGAAGCTTTCTTT; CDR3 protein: CAISESRGNTEAFF
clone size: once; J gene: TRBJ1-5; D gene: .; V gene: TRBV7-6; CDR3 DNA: TGTGCCAGCAGCCTCGGCGGGGGTAGCAATCAGCCCCAGCATTTT; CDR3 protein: CASSLGGGSNQPQHF
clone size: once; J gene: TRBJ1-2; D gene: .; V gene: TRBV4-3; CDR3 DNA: TGCGCCAGCAGCCAAGCCGGGGGGGCGGCTGGCTACACCTTC; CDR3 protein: CASSQAGGAAGYTF
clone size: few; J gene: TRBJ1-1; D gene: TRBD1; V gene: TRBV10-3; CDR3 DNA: TGTGCCATCAGTGGGGGACAGGGAGCTGAAGCTTTCTTT; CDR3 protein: CAISGGQGAEAFF
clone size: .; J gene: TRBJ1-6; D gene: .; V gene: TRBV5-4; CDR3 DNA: TGTGCCAGCAGCCCCCAAGCAAGCAATTCACCCCTCCACTTT; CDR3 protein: CASSPQASNSPLHF
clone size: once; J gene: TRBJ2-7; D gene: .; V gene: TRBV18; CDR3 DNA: TGTGCCAGCTCACTTGACAGGGGGAGGATCTCTAGCGGGGATCCCTACGAGCAGTACTTC; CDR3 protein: CASSLDRGRISSGDPYEQYF
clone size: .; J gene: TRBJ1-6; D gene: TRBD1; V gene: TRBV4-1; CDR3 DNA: TGCGCCAGCAGCCGAGACAGGGCCGGCTCCTATAATTCACCCCTCCACTTT; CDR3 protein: CASSRDRAGSYNSPLHF
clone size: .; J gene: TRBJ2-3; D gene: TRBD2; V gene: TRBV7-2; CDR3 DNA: TGTGCCAGCAGCCCCGGACTAGCTTTCGATACGCAGTATTTT; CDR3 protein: CASSPGLAFDTQYF
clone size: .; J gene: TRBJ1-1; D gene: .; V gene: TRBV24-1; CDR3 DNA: TGTGCCACCAGTGGGGGCCCGATGAACACTGAAGCTTTCTTT; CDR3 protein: CATSGGPMNTEAFF
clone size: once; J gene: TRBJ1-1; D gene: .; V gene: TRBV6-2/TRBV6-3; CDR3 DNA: TGTGCCAGCAGTTACCGTTGGGGCTTTAACACTGAAGCTTTCTTT; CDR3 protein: CASSYRWGFNTEAFF
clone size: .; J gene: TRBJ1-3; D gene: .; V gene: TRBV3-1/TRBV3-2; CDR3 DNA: TGTGCCAGCAGCCAAGATGCGTGGGCAGGTAACACCATATATTTT; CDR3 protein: CASSQDAWAGNTIYF
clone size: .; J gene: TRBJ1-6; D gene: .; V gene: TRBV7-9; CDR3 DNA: TGTGCCGGCGGACTGAATAATTCACCCCTCCACTTT; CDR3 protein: CAGGLNNSPLHF
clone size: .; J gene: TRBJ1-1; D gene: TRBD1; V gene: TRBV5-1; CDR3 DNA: TGCGCCAGCAGCCTAGGGACAGGGCTAATGAACACTGAAGCTTTCTTT; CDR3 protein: CASSLGTGLMNTEAFF
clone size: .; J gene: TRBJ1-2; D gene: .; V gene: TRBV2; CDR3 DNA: TGTGCCAGCGTCGAGGAGCCCTATGGCTACACCTTC; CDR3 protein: CASVEEPYGYTF
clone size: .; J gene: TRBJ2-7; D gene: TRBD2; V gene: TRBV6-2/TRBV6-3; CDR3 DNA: TGTGCCAGCAGTTACTCGAGCCCTAGCGGGAGTTCGAGGTACGAGCAGTACTTC; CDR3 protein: CASSYSSPSGSSRYEQYF
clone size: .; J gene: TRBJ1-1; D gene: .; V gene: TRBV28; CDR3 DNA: TGTGCCAGCAGTTTAACCCACTCTGAAGCTTTCTTT; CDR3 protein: CASSLTHSEAFF
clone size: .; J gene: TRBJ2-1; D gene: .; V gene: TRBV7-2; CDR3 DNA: TGTGCCAGCAGCTTAGGCAGGGCCCGATACAATGAGCAGTTCTTC; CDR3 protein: CASSLGRARYNEQFF
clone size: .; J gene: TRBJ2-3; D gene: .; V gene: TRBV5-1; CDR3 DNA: TGCGCCAGCAGCAAGGGGACTGCGCCGGTAGACTATAGCACAGATACGCAGTATTTT; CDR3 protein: CASSKGTAPVDYSTDTQYF
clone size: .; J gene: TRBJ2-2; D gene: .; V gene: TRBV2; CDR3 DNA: TGTGCCCTCGCCCGGGACATCGGCACCGGGGAGCTGTTTTTT; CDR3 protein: CALARDIGTGELFF
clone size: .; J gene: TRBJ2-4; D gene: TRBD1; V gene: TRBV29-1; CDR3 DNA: TGCAGCGTCCGGGGGGACAGGGGGCGCGCGAGTCAAAACATTCAGTACTTC; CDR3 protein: CSVRGDRGRASQNIQYF
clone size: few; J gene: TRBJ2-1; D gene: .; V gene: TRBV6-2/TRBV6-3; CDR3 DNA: TGTGCCAGCAGTAATGGAGCGATCCAACTCTACAATGAGCAGTTCTTC; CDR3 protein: CASSNGAIQLYNEQFF
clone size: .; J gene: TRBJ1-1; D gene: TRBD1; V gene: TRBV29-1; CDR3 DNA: TGCAGCGCGAACAGGGGTACCACTGAAGCTTTCTTT; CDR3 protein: CSANRGTTEAFF
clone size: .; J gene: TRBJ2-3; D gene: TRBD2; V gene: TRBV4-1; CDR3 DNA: TGCGCCAGCAGCCAGCCGGGACTAGCGGTAACCCATCGCCTGGATACGCAGTATTTT; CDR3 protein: CASSQPGLAVTHRLDTQYF
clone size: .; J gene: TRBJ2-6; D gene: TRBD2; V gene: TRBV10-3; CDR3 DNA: TGTGCCATCAGTGACGGACTAGCGGGAATATCTGGGGCCAACGTCCTGACTTTC; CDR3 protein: CAISDGLAGISGANVLTF
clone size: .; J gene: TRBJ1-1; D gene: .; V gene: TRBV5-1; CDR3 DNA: TGCGCCAGCTCTGGGGGCCTGAACACTGAAGCTTTCTTT; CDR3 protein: CASSGGLNTEAFF
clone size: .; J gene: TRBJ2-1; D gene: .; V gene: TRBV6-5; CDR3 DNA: TGTGCCAGCAGTTACTTACCCAGGGGTGAAGATGAGCAGTTCTTC; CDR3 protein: CASSYLPRGEDEQFF
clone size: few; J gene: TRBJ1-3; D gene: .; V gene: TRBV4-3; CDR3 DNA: TGCGCCAGCAGCCAAGGACTCCCGGACAATGGAAACACCATATATTTT; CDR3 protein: CASSQGLPDNGNTIYF